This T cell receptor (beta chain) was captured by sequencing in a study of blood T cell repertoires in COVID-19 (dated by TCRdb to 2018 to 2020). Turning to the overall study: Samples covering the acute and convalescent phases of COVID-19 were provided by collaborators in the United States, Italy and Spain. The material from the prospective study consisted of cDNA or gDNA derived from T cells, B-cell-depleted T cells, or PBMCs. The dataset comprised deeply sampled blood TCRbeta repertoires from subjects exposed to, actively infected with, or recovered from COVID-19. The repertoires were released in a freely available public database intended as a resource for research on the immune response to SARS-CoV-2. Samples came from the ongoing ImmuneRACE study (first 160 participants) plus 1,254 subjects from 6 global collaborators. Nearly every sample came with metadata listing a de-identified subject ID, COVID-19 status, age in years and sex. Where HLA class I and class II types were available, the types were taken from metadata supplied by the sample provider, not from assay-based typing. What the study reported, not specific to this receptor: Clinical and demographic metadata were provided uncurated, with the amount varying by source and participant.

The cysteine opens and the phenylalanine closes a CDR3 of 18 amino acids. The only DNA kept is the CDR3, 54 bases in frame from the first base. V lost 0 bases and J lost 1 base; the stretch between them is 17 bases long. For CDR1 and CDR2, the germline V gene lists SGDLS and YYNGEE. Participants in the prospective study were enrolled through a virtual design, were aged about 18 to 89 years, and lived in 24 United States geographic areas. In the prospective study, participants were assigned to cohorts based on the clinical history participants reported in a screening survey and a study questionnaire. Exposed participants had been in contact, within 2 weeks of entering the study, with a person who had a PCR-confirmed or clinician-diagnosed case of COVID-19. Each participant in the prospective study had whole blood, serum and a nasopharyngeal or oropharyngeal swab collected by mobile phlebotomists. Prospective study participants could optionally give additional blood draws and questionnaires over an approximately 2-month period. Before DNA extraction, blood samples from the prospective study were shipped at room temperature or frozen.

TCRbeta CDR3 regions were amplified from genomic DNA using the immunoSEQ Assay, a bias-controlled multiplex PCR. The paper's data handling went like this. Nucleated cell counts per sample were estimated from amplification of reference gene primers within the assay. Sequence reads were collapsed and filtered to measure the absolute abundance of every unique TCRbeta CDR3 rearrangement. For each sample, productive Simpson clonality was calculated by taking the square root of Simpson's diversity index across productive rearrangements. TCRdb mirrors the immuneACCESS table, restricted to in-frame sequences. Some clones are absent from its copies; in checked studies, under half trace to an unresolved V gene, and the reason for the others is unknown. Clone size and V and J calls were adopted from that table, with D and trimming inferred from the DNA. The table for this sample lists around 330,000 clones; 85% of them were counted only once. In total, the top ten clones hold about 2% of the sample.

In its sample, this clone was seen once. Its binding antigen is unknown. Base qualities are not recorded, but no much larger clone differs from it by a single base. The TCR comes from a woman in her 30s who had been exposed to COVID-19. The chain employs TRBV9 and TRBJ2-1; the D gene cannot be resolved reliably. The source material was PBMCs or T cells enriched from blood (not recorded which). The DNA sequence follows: TGTGCCAGCAGCGTAGCTCTTGCCGTTACCCTATCCTACAATGAGCAGTTCTTC. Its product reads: CASSVALAVTLSYNEQFF.